The 18 T cell receptor beta chains below come from one sample, sequenced in a study of cytomegalovirus exposure and HLA in healthy donors. Use of 60 Vbeta and 13 Jbeta primers characterized the PCR. Sequenced by immunoSEQ multiplex PCR; TCRdb stores in-frame clones only, minus some. The top ten hold about 2.3% of the sample, which has approximately 170,000 clones, roughly three quarters seen once. Sequences were obtained from PBMCs. These receptors originate from a woman aged 45-59 years in good health and CMV-seronegative.

The genes are TRBV7-2 and TRBJ2-1; 10 bases match TRBD2. CDR3 length: 15 amino acids. The J segment lost 8 bases and the V segment lost 5 bases, leaving 9 bases of the junction unmatched. Per the germline V gene, CDR1 is SGHTA and CDR2 is FQGNSA. As DNA, the CDR3 is TGTGCCAGCAGCCCCGCCAGCGGGGGGGCCTATGAGCAGTTCTTC. It is translated as CASSPASGGAYEQFF.

The chain links TRBV19 to TRBJ2-5; 9 nucleotides match TRBD1. Trimming removed 5 bases from V and 5 bases from J; junction bases left unmatched: 3. This CDR3 has 13 amino acids. Germline assignment: CDR1 LNHDA and CDR2 SQIVND (reference sequence). The CDR3, as DNA: TGTGCCAGTAGTGGACAGGGGAGCGAGACCCAGTACTTC. Protein sequence: CASSGQGSETQYF.

Comment on this clone: One end of the junction fails to match germline, which may point to a read error. The chain links TRBV10-3 to TRBJ2-7, with D perhaps TRBD2 (5 bases). This CDR3 is 14 amino acids long. CDR1 and CDR2 from the germline V gene are ENHRY and SYGVKD. The CDR3 DNA sequence: TGTGCCAGCAGTCCGGACTCCCCACTATACGAGCAGTACTTC. It translates to CASSPDSPLYEQYF.

This clone showed up just a few times. Different DNA sequences within this sample yield the same CDR3. This sequence joins TRBV6-5 and TRBJ1-5, with 9 bases identical to TRBD1. CDR3 length: 14 residues. V gave up 5 bases and J gave up 4 bases; unmatched junction bases: 3. Germline CDR1 reads MNHEY; CDR2 reads SVGAGI. Written as DNA, the CDR3 is TGTGCCAGCAGTCCTGACAGGGGGAATCAGCCCCAGCATTTT. It codes for CASSPDRGNQPQHF.

In this sample, this clone turned up once. CDR3 coding DNA: TGTGCCAGCTCACCCGCCGGTGGGGGGAGCAATCAGCCCCAGCATTTT. Protein product: CASSPAGGGSNQPQHF. The genes are TRBV18 and TRBJ1-5, with D perhaps TRBD1 (5 bases). The CDR3 runs 16 residues. Germline lookup yields CDR1 KGHSH and CDR2 LQKENI. Between the trimmed V and J ends, which lost 3 bases and 1 base, there was a span of 13 bases.

This sequence joins TRBV9 and TRBJ2-1, with D possibly being TRBD2 (6 bases). CDR3 size: 15 residues. With 4 bases removed from V and 1 base from J, the gap between germline ends came to 12 bases. Germline values: CDR1 SGDLS, CDR2 YYNGEE. CDR3 DNA: TGTGCCAGCAGCTTGGAGGGTAATTCCTACAATGAGCAGTTCTTC. It translates to CASSLEGNSYNEQFF.

The chain recombines TRBV6-5 with TRBJ2-7, with TRBD2 matching over 11 bases. The V gene's germline CDR1 is MNHEY and CDR2 SVGAGI. CDR3 length: 15 residues. Trimming removed 5 bases from V and 6 bases from J; junction bases left unmatched: 9. CDR3 region: CASSLSGRGQGEQYF. CDR3 nucleotides: TGTGCCAGCAGTCTTAGCGGGAGGGGCCAGGGCGAGCAGTACTTC.

This clone was observed once. The chain recombines TRBV18 with TRBJ1-6; the D is unclear. The CDR3 sequence is 16 residues long. The V end was cut by 11 bases, the J end by 0 bases, with 17 bases between. Germline CDR1 is KGHSH and CDR2 is LQKENI. DNA of the CDR3: TGTGCCCCGGGAGCATCCATTAGCTCCTATAATTCACCCCTCCACTTT. Its translation is CAPGASISSYNSPLHF.

The chain is built from TRBV28 and TRBJ2-7, with D possibly TRBD1 on 6 matching bases. Looked up from germline, CDR1 is MDHEN and CDR2 is SYDVKM. The CDR3 is 16 amino acids. V was clipped by 7 bases and J by 5 bases, with 24 bases between them. CDR3 sequence reads: CASTRTPMTGSHEQYF. The DNA of the CDR3 is TGTGCCAGCACCCGTACCCCAATGACAGGTAGCCACGAGCAGTACTTC.

The chain recombines TRBV30 with TRBJ1-1, with D possibly TRBD1 on 5 matching bases. Germline assignment: CDR1 GTSNPN and CDR2 SVGIG (reference sequence). Trimming pared 5 bases from V and 1 base from J, leaving 17 bases between. This CDR3 is built from 15 residues. As DNA, the CDR3 is TGTGCCTGGGGATTTCTTGGGGCAGCGAACACTGAAGCTTTCTTT. As protein: CAWGFLGAANTEAFF.

This chain uses TRBV7-2 with TRBJ2-5; 7 positions match TRBD1. The CDR3 length is 13 residues. V shed 5 bases, J shed 2 bases, and the junction held 2 bases outside the gene matches. CDR1 SGHTA and CDR2 FQGNSA come from the germline V gene. This chain's CDR3 is CASSRGQQETQYF. In nucleotides, the CDR3 is TGTGCCAGCAGCCGGGGACAGCAAGAGACCCAGTACTTC. Together with reference TRBV7-2 and TRBJ2-5, the CDR3 gives the full variable domain: GAGVSQSPSNKVTEKGKDVELRCDPISGHTALYWYRQSLGQGLEFLIYFQGNSAPDKSGLPSDRFSAERTGGSVSTLTIQRTQQEDSAVYLCASSRGQQETQYFGPGTRLLVL.

A few counts support this clone. The chain joins TRBV25-1 to TRBJ2-7; possibly TRBD2 for D (6 bases). The V and J ends lost 6 bases and 3 bases respectively, with 15 bases between them. The CDR3 sequence is 14 residues long. Germline CDR1 MGHDK, CDR2 SYGVNS. The CDR3 DNA reads as TGTGCCAGCAGGGGCCTTTGGGGGGACTACGAGCAGTACTTC. This gives the protein CASRGLWGDYEQYF.

The gene calls are TRBV29-1 and TRBJ1-1, with D possibly TRBD1 on 6 matching bases. CDR3 length equals 13 residues. V shed 1 base and J shed 5 bases, with 11 bases lying between them. Per germline, CDR1 SQVTM and CDR2 ANQGSEA. The CDR3 DNA reads TGCAGCGTTGAAGTGGGAGGGGGAACTGAAGCTTTCTTT. This translates into CSVEVGGGTEAFF. The whole variable domain, filled in from reference TRBV29-1 and TRBJ1-1, reads SAVISQKPSRDICQRGTSLTIQCQVDSQVTMMFWYRQQPGQSLTLIATANQGSEATYESGFVIDKFPISRPNLTFSTLTVSNMSPEDSSIYLCSVEVGGGTEAFFGQGTRLTVV.

This clone was found once. This rearrangement joins TRBV4-3 to TRBJ2-1; D might be TRBD2 (5 bases). Per germline, CDR1 LGHNA and CDR2 YSLEER. The CDR3 is 14 amino acids. The V end lost 2 bases, the J end lost 2 bases, and 7 bases lay between the germline ends. As DNA, the CDR3 is TGCGCCAGCAGCCAAAGAGCGGCCTACAATGAGCAGTTCTTC. As protein: CASSQRAAYNEQFF.

This chain uses TRBV7-8 with TRBJ1-2; weak D call: TRBD1 (5 bases). V was cut by 5 bases and J by 1 base, with 11 bases left in between. The CDR3 has 14 amino acids. CDR1 is SGHVS and CDR2 is FQNEAQ in the germline V gene. In DNA form, the CDR3 reads TGTGCCAGCAGCCTAGGGGCTGTTAACTATGGCTACACCTTC. This sequence encodes CASSLGAVNYGYTF.

A few counts support this clone. The rearrangement uses TRBV29-1 and TRBJ2-7; TRBD1 aligns across 7 bases. There are 12 residues in the CDR3. Unmatched junction bases numbered 4, after V lost 5 bases and J lost 3 bases. From germline, CDR1 is SQVTM and CDR2 ANQGSEA. The CDR3 DNA is TGCAGCGTTAGGGACAGCCTCTACGAGCAGTACTTC. It translates to CSVRDSLYEQYF.

In regard to this clone: This specimen includes other DNA sequences encoding the same CDR3. The chain links TRBV28 to TRBJ1-6; D is perhaps TRBD1 (6 bases). CDR1 and CDR2 from the germline V gene are MDHEN and SYDVKM. Between the trimmed V and J ends, which lost 8 bases and 0 bases, there was a span of 14 bases. There are 16 residues in the CDR3. The CDR3 bases are TGTGCCAGCCGGCTTACAGGGAGCTCCTATAATTCACCCCTCCACTTT. This gives the protein CASRLTGSSYNSPLHF. Based on the CDR3 plus reference TRBV28 and TRBJ1-6, the full variable domain is DVKVTQSSRYLVKRTGEKVFLECVQDMDHENMFWYRQDPGLGLRLIYFSYDVKMKEKGDIPEGYSVSREKKERFSLILESASTNQTSMYLCASRLTGSSYNSPLHFGNGTRLTVT.

The chain links TRBV7-3 to TRBJ2-1; the D gene is possibly TRBD1 (5 bases). V was trimmed by 3 bases and J by 3 bases, leaving 6 bases between them. This CDR3 spans 13 amino acids. Germline V gene lookup returns CDR1 SGHTA and CDR2 FQGTGA. The CDR3: CASSFDSYNEQFF. CDR3 DNA sequence: TGTGCCAGCAGCTTCGACAGCTACAATGAGCAGTTCTTC. Together with reference TRBV7-3 and TRBJ2-1, the CDR3 gives the full variable domain: GAGVSQTPSNKVTEKGKYVELRCDPISGHTALYWYRQSLGQGPEFLIYFQGTGAADDSGLPNDRFFAVRPEGSVSTLKIQRTERGDSAVYLCASSFDSYNEQFFGPGTRLTVL.